The 19 T cell receptor beta chains below come from one sample, sequenced in a study of T-cell memory formation after mild COVID-19 (dated by TCRdb to the early 2020s). The library relied on 5' RACE. The sequencer listed for this sample is Illumina NovaSeq 6000. The public reads were quality trimmed at Q25 with fastp and then assembled into clones with MiXCR by TCRdb, keeping productive beta chains. Each entry is one CDR3 protein sequence, shown with its most common DNA and genes. In all, the sample holds under 110,000 distinct CDR3 sequences, and around 12% of those were seen once. The ten largest clones represent under 30% of the sample. The sample taken for sequencing was PBMCs or a T cell subset sorted from them (not recorded which). These receptor sequences come from an adult woman who had mild COVID-19 (a few samples of this study predate the infection). The sample titles of this study are shuffled in the database, so cell type and time point are left out; the donor was told from shared clones.

The genes are TRBV7-9 and TRBJ1-2; maybe TRBD1 (5 bases). This CDR3 spans 13 amino acids. CDR1 is SEHNR, CDR2 FQNEAQ, per germline (reference sequence). The germline V and J ends were trimmed by 11 bases and 7 bases, with 20 bases remaining between them. The CDR3 sequence: CAGGSGSRVGYTF. The CDR3 DNA reads TGTGCCGGGGGGTCAGGGAGTCGAGTTGGCTACACCTTC.

The chain is built from TRBV7-6 and TRBJ2-2; 10 bases fit TRBD1. The V gene end was trimmed by 5 bases and the J gene end by 4 bases; junction bases not matched to a gene: 7. The germline CDR1 and CDR2 sequences are SGHVS and FNYEAQ. The CDR3 spans 16 residues. This CDR3 reads CASSGDRGIVTGELFF. The CDR3, as DNA: TGTGCCAGCAGCGGGGACAGGGGAATAGTCACCGGGGAGCTGTTTTTT.

The rearrangement joins TRBV6-2 or TRBV6-3 to TRBJ1-5; D not certain. The CDR3 is 19 residues long. Per germline, CDR1 MNHEY and CDR2 SVGEGT. Trimming cost V 7 bases and J 3 bases, with 28 bases left between them. Here the CDR3 DNA reads TGTGCCAGCACTCTATCCGGCGGGCTAGACCCTAACTTCAATCAGCCCCAGCATTTT. This gives the protein CASTLSGGLDPNFNQPQHF.

V is TRBV5-6 and J is TRBJ2-7; D possibly uses TRBD1 or TRBD2 (6 bases each). The germline CDR1 and CDR2 sequences are SGHDT and YYEEEE. V was cut by 4 bases and J by 5 bases, with 13 bases left in between. There are 13 residues in the CDR3. CDR3 in DNA: TGTGCCAGCAGCCACGGAGGGGGAAACGAGCAGTACTTC. Amino acid sequence: CASSHGGGNEQYF. The full variable domain, with the rest looked up from reference TRBV5-6 and TRBJ2-7, is DAGVTQSPTHLIKTRGQQVTLRCSPKSGHDTVSWYQQALGQGPQFIFQYYEEEERQRGNFPDRFSGHQFPNYSSELNVNALLLGDSALYLCASSHGGGNEQYFGPGTRLTVT.

This clonotype has a count of ten or more. J is TRBJ2-1 and V is TRBV11-2, with D possibly being TRBD1 (6 bases). Trimming cost V 1 base and J 3 bases, with 10 bases left between them. CDR3 size: 15 residues. Per germline, CDR1 SGHAT and CDR2 FQNNGV. CDR3 residues: CASSLGGRGYNEQFF. CDR3 nucleotides: TGTGCCAGCAGCTTAGGAGGCAGGGGCTACAATGAGCAGTTCTTC.

The DNA of the CDR3 is TGTGCCAGCAGCCACCCCTCTAGCGTGAGGCCAAGCAATGAGCAGTTCTTC. This codes for CASSHPSSVRPSNEQFF. The chain combines TRBV7-8 with TRBJ2-1; perhaps TRBD2 as D (6 bases). Germline values: CDR1 SGHVS, CDR2 FQNEAQ. The CDR3 is 17 residues long. V dropped 5 bases and J dropped 6 bases, with 23 bases sitting between them.

This chain connects TRBV12-3 or TRBV12-4 to TRBJ1-1, with D perhaps TRBD1 (5 bases). Trimming took off 6 bases at V and 4 bases at J, with 15 bases between the two ends. The CDR3 sequence is 14 residues long. CDR3 coding DNA: TGTGCCAGCAGCCCTCGGGGACGGGGCACTGAAGCTTTCTTT. Its protein is CASSPRGRGTEAFF.

The gene calls are TRBV18 and TRBJ2-6; 9 bases fit TRBD2. The V gene's germline CDR1 is KGHSH and CDR2 LQKENI. The CDR3 covers 17 residues. V dropped 3 bases and J dropped 4; count of bases not matched to a gene: 7. The chain's CDR3 is CASSPVSGSAGANVLTF. The CDR3 DNA follows: TGTGCCAGCTCACCGGTTAGCGGGAGTGCCGGGGCCAACGTCCTGACTTTC.

The chain links TRBV4-3 to TRBJ2-3, with 8 bases aligning to TRBD1. CDR3 length: 17 residues. With 1 base clipped from V and 5 bases from J, the junction kept 11 bases outside the gene matches. The germline V gene has CDR1 LGHNA and CDR2 YSLEER. The CDR3 coding sequence is TGCGCCAGCAGCCAAGGACGGTGGTCAGGGGGCTTAGATACGCAGTATTTT. The encoded protein is CASSQGRWSGGLDTQYF.

This clonotype was counted between two and nine times. The chain joins TRBV5-1 to TRBJ2-1; TRBD2 might be the D (7 bases). This CDR3 has 13 amino acids. Germline V gives CDR1 SGHRS, CDR2 YFSETQ. Deletions cut 4 bases from V and 8 bases from J, with 13 bases between. The chain's CDR3 is CASSLVGGDEQFF. As DNA, the CDR3 is TGCGCCAGCAGCCTTGTAGGGGGGGATGAGCAGTTCTTC.

In this sample, this clonotype turned up once. V is TRBV19 and J is TRBJ1-2; no reliable D call. The CDR3 sequence is 11 residues long. Trimming took 6 bases from V and 8 from J, leaving 10 bases between them. CDR1 is LNHDA and CDR2 is SQIVND in the germline V gene (reference sequence). CDR3 sequence: CASSRAGGYTF. The CDR3 DNA is TGTGCCAGTAGCCGTGCAGGAGGCTACACCTTC.

The genes are TRBV27 and TRBJ1-1; no definite D call. The CDR3 contains 13 residues. Germline lookup yields CDR1 MNHEY and CDR2 SMNVEV (reference sequence). V lost 3 bases to trimming and J lost 4 bases, with 9 bases between them. CDR3 coding DNA: TGTGCCAGCAGTTTCTTCGGGAGCACTGAAGCTTTCTTT. Protein product: CASSFFGSTEAFF.

This clonotype occurred many times. This rearrangement joins TRBV15 to TRBJ2-7; TRBD1 matches at 7 bases. The V gene end was trimmed by 5 bases and the J gene end by 3 bases; junction bases not matched to a gene: 7. The CDR3 totals 14 residues. CDR1 and CDR2 (germline): LNHNV, YYDKDF (reference sequence). CDR3 region: CATSLSDRDYEQYF. CDR3 sequence (DNA): TGTGCCACCAGCTTAAGCGACAGGGACTACGAGCAGTACTTC. The variable domain in full, with the rest retrieved from reference TRBV15 and TRBJ2-7, is DAMVIQNPRYQVTQFGKPVTLSCSQTLNHNVMYWYQQKSSQAPKLLFHYYDKDFNNEADTPDNFQSRRPNTSFCFLDIRSPGLGDTAMYLCATSLSDRDYEQYFGPGTRLTVT.

This clonotype has ten or more counts. This sequence joins TRBV4-1 and TRBJ2-1, with no clear D. Germline CDR1 and CDR2: MGHRA and YSYEKL. The CDR3 consists of 13 residues. V shed 4 bases and J shed 8 bases, with 12 bases lying between them. The CDR3: CASSPVRVYEQFF. In DNA form, the CDR3 reads TGCGCCAGCAGCCCCGTTAGGGTTTATGAGCAGTTCTTC.

The table lists this clonotype with a few counts. This rearrangement joins TRBV15 to TRBJ2-7; D may be TRBD1 (6 bases). The V and J ends lost 4 bases and 3 bases respectively, with 13 bases between them. The CDR3 has 14 amino acids. CDR1 is LNHNV and CDR2 is YYDKDF in the germline V gene (reference sequence). CDR3 sequence: CATSTRTAYYEQYF. The CDR3 nucleotides are TGTGCCACCAGCACCCGGACAGCCTACTACGAGCAGTACTTC.

This chain joins TRBV27 and TRBJ1-1, with 8 bases fitting TRBD1. V shed 6 bases, J shed 7 bases, and the junction held 10 bases outside the gene matches. Looked up from germline, CDR1 is MNHEY and CDR2 is SMNVEV (reference sequence). This CDR3 region has 14 residues. The CDR3 loop reads CASSSDRAADEAFF. CDR3 sequence (DNA): TGTGCCAGCAGCTCGGACAGGGCGGCGGATGAAGCTTTCTTT.

V gene TRBV7-9 combines with J gene TRBJ2-1; 8 bases agree with TRBD1. CDR1 is SEHNR and CDR2 is FQNEAQ in the germline V gene (reference sequence). The CDR3 extends over 13 amino acids. The V and J ends lost 0 bases and 12 bases, in that order; junction bases with no gene match: 4. The CDR3 spells CASSLADRGAQFF. Here the CDR3 DNA reads TGTGCCAGCAGCTTAGCTGACAGGGGTGCGCAGTTCTTC.

This chain uses TRBV4-1 with TRBJ1-5; D possibly corresponds to TRBD1 (5 bases). The CDR3 totals 15 residues. The V end was cut by 4 bases, the J end by 6 bases, with 16 bases between. Germline V CDR1 and CDR2: MGHRA, YSYEKL. The CDR3 here is CASSPWDEQGQPQHF. For the CDR3, the DNA is TGCGCCAGCAGCCCCTGGGACGAGCAAGGTCAGCCCCAGCATTTT.

This clonotype occurred a few times. J is TRBJ2-1 and V is TRBV7-9, with 8 bases lining up with TRBD2. With V trimmed by 6 bases and J by 2 bases, 3 bases remained unmatched. Germline values: CDR1 SEHNR, CDR2 FQNEAQ (reference sequence). The CDR3 extends over 14 amino acids. The CDR3 sequence is CASRVAGTYNEQFF. CDR3 sequence (DNA): TGTGCCAGCAGGGTAGCGGGAACCTACAATGAGCAGTTCTTC.